What follows are 11 T cell receptor beta chains derived from one specimen sequenced in a study of shared clonotypes between healthy human individuals. The repertoire was sequenced with immunoSEQ multiplex PCR; TCRdb's copy has only in-frame clones and lacks some. The data show approximately 1,000,000 clones, approximately 80% seen once. The specimen was memory CD4+ T cells from PBMCs. Sample subset: CD45RA-negative fraction. Source of these receptors: a man younger than 30 in good health. Some clones in this sample may be carry-over from other donors' samples.

A word on this clone: Since a far larger clone is one base different, this is likely a read error. The J gene is TRBJ2-7, the V gene TRBV7-9; D remains ambiguous. The CDR3 is made up of 11 amino acids. Germline loops: CDR1 SEHNR, CDR2 FQNEAQ (reference sequence). CDR3 nucleotides: TGTACCAGCAGCTCTCGGATAGAGCAGTACTTC. Translating it yields CTSSSRIEQYF.

This clone has just one count. The gene calls are TRBV11-1 and TRBJ2-7, with 8 nucleotides matching TRBD1. Germline trimming cut 5 bases from V and 4 bases from J; bases unmatched to any gene: 7. Germline CDR1 SGHAT, CDR2 FQDESV (reference sequence). This CDR3 has 14 amino acids. CDR3 in amino acids: CASSLRTGTYEQYF. The DNA for the CDR3 is TGTGCCAGCAGCCTAAGGACAGGGACATACGAGCAGTACTTC.

This clone has just a few counts. The V call is TRBV11-2, the J call TRBJ2-1, with TRBD2 matching 11 bases. The junction had 8 bases not matched to a gene; V was cut back by 3 bases and J by 10 bases. The CDR3 is made up of 15 amino acids. Germline values: CDR1 SGHAT, CDR2 FQNNGV. CDR3 DNA sequence: TGTGCCAGCAGCTTCCTGGCTAGCGGGAGGAGGGAGCAGTTCTTC. Protein sequence: CASSFLASGRREQFF.

This rearrangement joins TRBV6-5 to TRBJ1-2; possibly TRBD1 for D (6 bases). The V and J ends lost 5 bases and 3 bases respectively, with 10 bases between them. Germline CDR1 reads MNHEY; CDR2 reads SVGAGI. CDR3 size: 13 residues. The CDR3 spells CASSHRDDYGYTF. The CDR3 DNA follows: TGTGCCAGCAGTCACAGGGATGACTATGGCTACACCTTC.

This clone has only one observation. The chain has TRBV5-4 and TRBJ2-1; perhaps TRBD2 as D (6 bases). Germline lookup yields CDR1 SGHNT and CDR2 YYREEE (reference sequence). The CDR3 loop spans 15 amino acids. The V gene lost 7 bases and the J gene lost 2 bases, with 16 bases spanning the gap. CDR3 coding DNA: TGTGCCAGCTTGGGGGGTATCGGGCCCTACAATGAGCAGTTCTTC. Translated, it gives CASLGGIGPYNEQFF.

V gene TRBV10-3 combines with J gene TRBJ2-7, with unresolved D. CDR3 length equals 14 residues. The germline V gene has CDR1 ENHRY and CDR2 SYGVKD. V was cut by 10 bases and J by 5 bases, with 21 bases left in between. The CDR3 here is CATQFLIDAHEQYF. CDR3 coding DNA: TGTGCCACCCAGTTTTTAATTGATGCCCACGAGCAGTACTTC.

This sequence joins TRBV9 and TRBJ2-3, with D perhaps TRBD2 (6 bases). There are 14 residues in the CDR3. Between the trimmed V and J ends, which lost 3 bases and 2 bases, there was a span of 10 bases. CDR1 and CDR2 (germline): SGDLS, YYNGEE. Here the CDR3 reads CASSGRGNTDTQYF. CDR3 bases: TGTGCCAGCAGCGGACGCGGGAACACAGATACGCAGTATTTT.

Details on this clone: Within the sample, other DNA sequences also encode this same CDR3. This chain connects TRBV4-2 to TRBJ2-5; tentatively, D is TRBD1 (5 bases). Germline V gene sequence: CDR1 LGHNA, CDR2 YNFKEQ. The CDR3 is 15 amino acids. Trimming removed 0 bases from V and 4 bases from J, with 12 bases in between. This chain's CDR3 is CASSQETGQGETQYF. In nucleotides, the CDR3 is TGTGCCAGCAGCCAAGAAACCGGCCAGGGAGAGACCCAGTACTTC.

This sequence joins TRBV29-1 and TRBJ2-7, with no clear D. The CDR3 totals 14 residues. V was shortened by 1 base and J by 2 bases, with 12 bases between the two germline ends. The germline V gene has CDR1 SQVTM and CDR2 ANQGSEA. CDR3 region: CSVEVGVGAYEQYF. The CDR3 coding sequence is TGCAGCGTTGAAGTCGGAGTCGGAGCCTACGAGCAGTACTTC.

V gene TRBV9 combines with J gene TRBJ1-1; 9 bases match TRBD1. Looked up from germline, CDR1 is SGDLS and CDR2 is YYNGEE. The CDR3 extends over 16 amino acids. V was pared by 5 bases and J by 0 bases, with 8 bases of the junction left unmatched. This CDR3 is CASSPGTGTMNTEAFF. In nucleotides, the CDR3 is TGTGCCAGCAGTCCCGGGACAGGGACGATGAACACTGAAGCTTTCTTT.

This clone was counted a single time. The chain carries TRBV4-3 and TRBJ2-2; D remains unclear. Germline values: CDR1 LGHNA, CDR2 YSLEER. The V end lost 1 base, the J end lost 6 bases, and 6 bases lay between the germline ends. There are 13 residues in the CDR3. CDR3: CASSQVAPGELFF. Written as DNA, the CDR3 is TGCGCCAGCAGCCAAGTGGCCCCCGGGGAGCTGTTTTTT.